This note documents a single TCR beta chain sequence. The data are from a study of patients and donors after allogeneic stem cell transplantation. The CDR3 runs to 17 residues. With 6 bases clipped from V and 4 bases from J, the junction kept 17 bases outside the gene matches. TCRdb analysed the RT-PCR reads with MiXCR anew, one entry per CDR3 protein. The profile shows 150,000 to 200,000 distinct CDR3 sequences, about 24% of them singletons. Source material: blood, either unsorted or a sorted T cell fraction (not recorded which). The source is a human donor who was either an allogeneic HSCT recipient or a stem cell or donor lymphocyte infusion donor (not recorded which). It is not recorded whose cells these are; they may come from a transplant donor. The rearrangement uses TRBV12-3 or TRBV12-4 and TRBJ1-2, with 7 bases matching TRBD1. The CDR3 reads CASRGGQLTNPIYGYTF. The CDR3 coding sequence is TGTGCCAGCAGGGGGGGACAGCTGACAAACCCGATCTATGGCTACACCTTC.